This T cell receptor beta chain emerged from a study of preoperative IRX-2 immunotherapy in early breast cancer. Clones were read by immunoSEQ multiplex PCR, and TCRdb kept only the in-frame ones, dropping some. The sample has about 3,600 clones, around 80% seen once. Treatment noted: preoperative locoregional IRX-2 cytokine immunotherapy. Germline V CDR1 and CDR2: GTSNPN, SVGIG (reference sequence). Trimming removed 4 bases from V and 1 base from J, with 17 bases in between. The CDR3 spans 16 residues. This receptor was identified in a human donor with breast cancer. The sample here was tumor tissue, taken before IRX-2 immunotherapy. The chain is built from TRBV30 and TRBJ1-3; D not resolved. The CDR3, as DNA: TGTGCCTGGACTCCGGGAATGGGATTTTCTGGAAACACCATATATTTT. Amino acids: CAWTPGMGFSGNTIYF.